These 12 T cell receptor beta chains originate from one sample sequenced in a study of CD8+ T cells in alopecia areata. Extracted RNA was reverse transcribed into cDNA, the sequencing template. The table came from immunoSEQ multiplex PCR; TCRdb's copy has only in-frame clones and leaves some out. Of about 200,000 clones listed, around 56% are singletons. Treatment in this sample: oral pan-JAK inhibitor, 5-10 mg twice daily. The material sequenced was CD4+ T cells sorted from blood, taken at week 4, from a patient treated with tofacitinib. The source of these receptors is a human donor with alopecia areata.

There are a few counts of this clone. The chain combines TRBV7-9 with TRBJ1-1, with D perhaps TRBD1 (5 bases). This CDR3 has 15 amino acids. Germline CDR1 and CDR2: SEHNR and FQNEAQ (reference sequence). The V end was cut by 0 bases, the J end by 5 bases, with 13 bases between. CDR3 sequence: CASSLAAGSGTEAFF. CDR3 bases: TGTGCCAGCAGCTTAGCGGCAGGGTCGGGTACTGAAGCTTTCTTT.

This clone was counted a few times. The rearrangement links TRBV29-1 to TRBJ1-1, with D tentatively TRBD1 (6 bases). V lost 3 bases and J lost 6, with 11 bases in between. The germline V gene encodes CDR1 SQVTM and CDR2 ANQGSEA. CDR3 size: 12 residues. The CDR3 DNA is TGCAGCGTTGAGGGGGCGAGGGCTGAAGCTTTCTTT. Translated, it gives CSVEGARAEAFF.

The V gene is TRBV5-6, the J gene TRBJ2-5; 12 bases agree with TRBD2. The CDR3 extends over 17 amino acids. Trimming at V came to 4 bases and at J to 2 bases, leaving 9 bases not matched to a gene. Germline CDR1 reads SGHDT; CDR2 reads YYEEEE. CDR3: CASSPGLAGDLQETQYF. The CDR3 nucleotides are TGTGCCAGCAGCCCGGGACTAGCGGGCGACCTACAAGAGACCCAGTACTTC.

J is TRBJ2-5 and V is TRBV15, with D perhaps matching TRBD2 (7 bases). The CDR3 covers 16 residues. Germline values: CDR1 LNHNV, CDR2 YYDKDF (reference sequence). The germline V and J ends were trimmed by 0 bases and 7 bases, with 18 bases remaining between them. Here the CDR3 reads CATSRDPGGRLGTQYF. CDR3 bases: TGTGCCACCAGCAGAGATCCCGGGGGGCGCCTCGGGACCCAGTACTTC.

The chain links TRBV5-4 to TRBJ2-3; TRBD1 aligns across 7 bases. V trimming: 0 bases; J trimming: 2 bases; junction bases outside the gene matches: 3. CDR3 length: 15 amino acids. In germline, CDR1 is SGHNT, CDR2 YYREEE (reference sequence). In DNA form, the CDR3 reads TGTGCCAGCAGCTTGGCGGGACAGCTCACAGATACGCAGTATTTT. Protein sequence: CASSLAGQLTDTQYF.

The rearrangement uses TRBV7-2 and TRBJ2-3; D call uncertain. CDR1 and CDR2 from the germline V gene are SGHTA and FQGNSA. V was pared by 0 bases and J by 0 bases, with 10 bases between. The length of the CDR3 is 16 residues. For the CDR3, the DNA is TGTGCCAGCAGCTTAGCTCGTTACCCTAGCACAGATACGCAGTATTTT. This sequence encodes CASSLARYPSTDTQYF.

V is TRBV7-8 and J is TRBJ2-7, with 9 bases matching TRBD1. Trimming removed 5 bases from V and 1 base from J; junction bases left unmatched: 9. The germline gives CDR1 SGHVS, CDR2 FQNEAQ. The CDR3 covers 16 residues. The CDR3, as DNA: TGTGCCAGCAGCGGCCGCTGGACAGGGGTTTCCTACGAGCAGTACTTC. It specifies CASSGRWTGVSYEQYF.

There are a few counts of this clone. The genes are TRBV7-2 and TRBJ2-6, with 9 bases identical to TRBD1. The V gene's germline CDR1 is SGHTA and CDR2 FQGNSA. V lost 5 bases, J lost 4 bases, and 6 bases stayed unmatched. This CDR3 is 16 amino acids long. The CDR3 protein is CASSLGTGRGANVLTF. CDR3 bases: TGTGCCAGCAGCCTAGGGACAGGGCGAGGGGCCAACGTCCTGACTTTC.

V is TRBV4-1 and J is TRBJ2-5, with TRBD2 matching 8 bases. Germline V lookup: CDR1 MGHRA, CDR2 YSYEKL. The trim removed 1 base at V and 5 bases at J, leaving 9 bases unmatched. This CDR3 has 16 residues. The CDR3 region is CASSQGRGVFWETQYF. The CDR3 DNA reads as TGCGCCAGCAGCCAAGGGCGGGGGGTCTTCTGGGAGACCCAGTACTTC.

The rearrangement uses TRBV30 and TRBJ1-5; D is uncertain. The CDR3 runs 17 residues. The germline V and J ends were trimmed by 0 bases and 3 bases, with 18 bases remaining between them. Germline assignment: CDR1 GTSNPN and CDR2 SVGIG (reference sequence). DNA for the CDR3: TGTGCCTGGAGTGTAGATAGGCCCGACGGGTACAATCAGCCCCAGCATTTT. It translates to CAWSVDRPDGYNQPQHF.

In its sample, this clone was seen once. The rearrangement uses TRBV30 and TRBJ1-6; D may be TRBD1 (5 bases). The V gene's germline CDR1 is GTSNPN and CDR2 SVGIG (reference sequence). CDR3 size: 13 residues. Trimming shortened V by 3 bases and J by 3 bases, and 6 bases separated the two germline ends. The CDR3 DNA is TGTGCCTGGAGGGACAACTATAATTCACCCCTCCACTTT. This translates into CAWRDNYNSPLHF.

This clone was recorded a few times. The V call is TRBV28, the J call TRBJ2-4, with D maybe TRBD2 (6 bases). V lost 3 bases, J lost 2 bases, and 8 bases lay in between. The length of the CDR3 is 14 residues. Germline V gene sequence: CDR1 MDHEN, CDR2 SYDVKM. CDR3 in DNA: TGTGCCAGCAGTTTTGGGGGGTCCAAAAACATTCAGTACTTC. Its protein is CASSFGGSKNIQYF. Looking up the rest from reference TRBV28 and TRBJ2-4 gives the full variable domain: DVKVTQSSRYLVKRTGEKVFLECVQDMDHENMFWYRQDPGLGLRLIYFSYDVKMKEKGDIPEGYSVSREKKERFSLILESASTNQTSMYLCASSFGGSKNIQYFGAGTRLSVL.